One sample yielded the 5 T cell receptor beta chains listed below, sequenced in a study of T cell repertoires in cytomegalovirus infection. TCRdb analysed the reads with MiXCR anew, one entry per CDR3 protein. This table holds approximately 630,000 distinct CDR3 sequences, approximately 24% found once. The sequencing input was CD8+ T cells from PBMCs. All receptors come from a human donor in good health (CMV status not recorded). Some clones in this sample may be carry-over from other donors' samples.

This clonotype was detected ten times or more. V is TRBV11-2 and J is TRBJ1-2, with 7 bases matching TRBD1. The CDR3 sequence is 21 residues long. With 2 bases clipped from V and 4 bases from J, the junction kept 25 bases outside the gene matches. Per germline, CDR1 SGHAT and CDR2 FQNNGV. As DNA, the CDR3 is TGTGCCAGCAGCTTACCTACAGGGGACTGGGACCTACGCCGAATTCTCTATGGCTACACCTTC. Translating it yields CASSLPTGDWDLRRILYGYTF.

This clonotype was found a few times. The chain has TRBV2 and TRBJ1-5; maybe TRBD1 (6 bases). The CDR3 totals 14 residues. Germline-derived CDR1 and CDR2 are SNHLY and FYNNEI. V lost 8 bases, J lost 2 bases, and 13 bases lay in between. The CDR3 DNA follows: TGTGCCAGCGAACAGGGAGTTGGCAATCAGCCCCAGCATTTT. This codes for CASEQGVGNQPQHF.

In this sample, this clonotype turned up once. V gene TRBV5-1 combines with J gene TRBJ2-7, with D maybe TRBD1 (5 bases). V dropped 0 bases and J dropped 0 bases, with 13 bases sitting between them. Looked up from germline, CDR1 is SGHRS and CDR2 is YFSETQ. The CDR3 has 16 amino acids. CDR3 loop: CASSLDLGATSYEQYF. CDR3 nucleotide sequence: TGCGCCAGCAGCTTGGATTTAGGGGCGACCTCCTACGAGCAGTACTTC.

A single count supports this clonotype. Since a much larger clone is just one base distant, this may be a read error. CDR3 nucleotide sequence: TGCGCCAACAGCCAAGATGCAGGGACAGGGAACAATGAGCAGTTCTTC. This encodes CANSQDAGTGNNEQFF. The chain employs TRBV4-3 and TRBJ2-1; 9 bases line up with TRBD1. The CDR3 is 16 amino acids. The germline V gene has CDR1 LGHNA and CDR2 YSLEER.

This clonotype came up a few times. For the CDR3, the DNA is TGTGCCAGCAGCCACCTGGAAGGCTCCCCCCAGCATTTT. It yields the protein CASSHLEGSPQHF. The genes are TRBV7-3 and TRBJ1-5; D ambiguous. Germline loops: CDR1 SGHTA, CDR2 FQGTGA. V dropped 5 bases and J dropped 10 bases, with 15 bases sitting between them. The CDR3 extends over 13 amino acids.